The sequence of this TCR beta chain was determined in a study of shared clonotypes between healthy human individuals. For the study at large: A donor's plate count was three for CD4 naive and three for CD4 memory; CD8 naive had two and CD8 memory one.

Some 32,000 T cell genomes, or roughly 200 ng DNA, went into the sorted-subset replicate PCRs. How the authors handled the data: From ImmunoSEQ came sequences covering only the junction and carrying no quality scores, so filtering differed. TCRdb's table, derived via immunoSEQ multiplex PCR, lists solely in-frame clones and lacks some. The V and J calls and clone size are taken from that table; D and trimming were inferred from the DNA. Among roughly 2.2 million clones listed, 92% were seen once. Trimming left V 0 bases short and J 8 bases short, with 12 bases between. The CDR3 length is 14 residues. The V gene's germline CDR1 is SGHRS and CDR2 YFSETQ.

The chain recombines TRBV5-1 with TRBJ1-3; D might be TRBD1 (5 bases). The sequenced sample was naive CD4+ T cells from PBMCs. Subset denoted: CD45RA+ positively selected. This TCR derives from a man younger than 35 in good health. Some clones in this sample may be carry-over from other donors' samples. The chain's CDR3 is CASSLGPPGDTIYF. CDR3 DNA: TGCGCCAGCAGCTTGGGACCGCCGGGGGACACCATATATTTT.